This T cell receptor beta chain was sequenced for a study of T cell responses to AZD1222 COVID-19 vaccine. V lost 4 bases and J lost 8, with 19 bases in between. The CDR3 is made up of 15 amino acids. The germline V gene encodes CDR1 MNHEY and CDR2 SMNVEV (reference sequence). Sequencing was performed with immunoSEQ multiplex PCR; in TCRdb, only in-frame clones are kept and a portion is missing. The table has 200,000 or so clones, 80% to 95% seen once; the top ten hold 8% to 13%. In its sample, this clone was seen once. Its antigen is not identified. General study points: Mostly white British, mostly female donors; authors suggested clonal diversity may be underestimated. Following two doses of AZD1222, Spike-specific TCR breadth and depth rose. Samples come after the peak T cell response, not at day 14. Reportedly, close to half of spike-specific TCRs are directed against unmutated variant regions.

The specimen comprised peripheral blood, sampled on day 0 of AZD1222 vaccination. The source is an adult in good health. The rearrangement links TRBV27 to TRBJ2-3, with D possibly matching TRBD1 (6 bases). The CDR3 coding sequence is TGTGCCAGCAGTTCCTATGACTGGGGGCAGGGTACGCAGTATTTT. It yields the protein CASSSYDWGQGTQYF.